These 19 T cell receptor beta chains were all obtained from the same sample, sequenced in a study of T cell repertoires in cytomegalovirus infection (dated by TCRdb to the late 2010s). Instrument used: Illumina HiSeq 1500. TCRdb's own reprocessing of the public reads used fastp at Q25 and MiXCR and kept productive beta chains. Each CDR3 protein gets just one entry, which takes the most common genes and DNA from the rows behind it. The sample table shows more than 650,000 distinct CDR3 sequences, and 35% are seen once. In total, the top ten clones hold around 2.6% of the sample. Material for sequencing was PBMCs. Receptors were obtained from a human donor in good health (CMV status not recorded). Some clones in this sample may be carry-over from other donors' samples.

At least ten counts were recorded for this clonotype. The chain carries TRBV11-3 and TRBJ2-1, with D maybe TRBD1 (5 bases). The V and J ends lost 5 bases and 8 bases respectively, with 16 bases between them. The germline gives CDR1 SGHNT, CDR2 YENEEA. This CDR3 contains 14 residues. The CDR3 is CASSQQGRWDEQFF. DNA of the CDR3: TGTGCCAGCAGCCAGCAGGGAAGGTGGGATGAGCAGTTCTTC. Looking up the rest from reference TRBV11-3 and TRBJ2-1 gives the full variable domain: EAGVVQSPRYKIIEKKQPVAFWCNPISGHNTLYWYLQNLGQGPELLIRYENEEAVDDSQLPKDRFSAERLKGVDSTLKIQPAELGDSAVYLCASSQQGRWDEQFFGPGTRLTVL.

Regarding this clonotype: A much larger clone is a single base away; this may be a read error. The CDR3 end shows no conserved phenylalanine or tryptophan, and so a read error is likely. V is TRBV7-2 and J is TRBJ2-3, with D possibly matching TRBD1 (6 bases). Germline V CDR1 and CDR2: SGHTA, FQGNSA. The CDR3 totals 14 residues. Trimming took off 5 bases at V and 1 base at J, with 10 bases between the two ends. CDR3 region: CASSPRTGTDTQYL. Here the CDR3 DNA reads TGTGCCAGCAGCCCAAGGACAGGCACAGATACGCAGTATTTG.

The V gene is TRBV25-1, the J gene TRBJ2-7; a weak D match, TRBD1 (5 bases). From germline, CDR1 is MGHDK and CDR2 SYGVNS. This CDR3 has 14 amino acids. V lost 4 bases, J lost 2 bases, and 12 bases lay in between. CDR3 in amino acids: CASSGTGSPYEQYF. The CDR3, as DNA: TGTGCCAGCAGTGGAACAGGTAGCCCCTACGAGCAGTACTTC.

This clonotype was seen more than once but under ten times. The chain has TRBV28 and TRBJ2-3; TRBD2 agrees at 7 bases. CDR1 is MDHEN, CDR2 SYDVKM, per germline. The J segment lost 2 bases and the V segment lost 2 bases, leaving 4 bases of the junction unmatched. The CDR3 loop spans 15 amino acids. CDR3 coding DNA: TGTGCCAGCAGTTTAAGTACTAGCGACACAGATACGCAGTATTTT. Its translation is CASSLSTSDTDTQYF.

The chain uses TRBV28 and TRBJ2-1; D is uncertain. The CDR3 is made up of 12 amino acids. Germline V CDR1 and CDR2: MDHEN, SYDVKM. CDR3 region: CVRSSPGNEQFF. The DNA for the CDR3 is TGTGTCAGATCCTCCCCGGGCAATGAGCAGTTCTTC.

The chain recombines TRBV18 with TRBJ2-7; unclear D gene. CDR1 is KGHSH, CDR2 LQKENI, per germline. CDR3 length: 16 residues. V was pared by 1 base and J by 3 bases, with 16 bases between. CDR3 nucleotides: TGTGCCAGCTCACCACTGGCAGACAAGAACTACTACGAGCAGTACTTC. Amino acids: CASSPLADKNYYEQYF.

In its sample, this clonotype was seen a few times. This chain joins TRBV7-6 and TRBJ2-7; perhaps TRBD1 as D (6 bases). The CDR3 is 17 residues long. Per the germline V gene, CDR1 is SGHVS and CDR2 is FNYEAQ. V lost 5 bases to trimming and J lost 4 bases, with 24 bases between them. The CDR3 here is CASSNILTGPITYEQYF. CDR3 sequence (DNA): TGTGCCAGCAGCAACATCCTTACAGGGCCAATAACGTACGAGCAGTACTTC.

The chain couples TRBV4-2 to TRBJ2-7; D is possibly TRBD1 (5 bases). The V end was cut by 1 base, the J end by 7 bases, with 11 bases between. The germline V gene has CDR1 LGHNA and CDR2 YNFKEQ. This CDR3 has 13 residues. The CDR3 coding sequence is TGTGCCAGCAGCCAAGTCAAGGGGTCGGAGCAGTACTTC. This translates into CASSQVKGSEQYF.

The gene calls are TRBV2 and TRBJ2-5, with D uncertain. The CDR3 is made up of 14 amino acids. Trimming shortened V by 3 bases and J by 5 bases, and 13 bases separated the two germline ends. Germline loops: CDR1 SNHLY, CDR2 FYNNEI. This chain's CDR3 is CASSEVRQAETQYF. The DNA for the CDR3 is TGTGCCAGCAGTGAGGTCAGGCAAGCGGAGACCCAGTACTTC. Supplemented by reference TRBV2 and TRBJ2-5, the full variable domain reads EPEVTQTPSHQVTQMGQEVILRCVPISNHLYFYWYRQILGQKVEFLVSFYNNEISEKSEIFDDQFSVERPDGSNFTLKIRSTKLEDSAMYFCASSEVRQAETQYFGPGTRLLVL.

This clonotype was recorded a few times. The chain links TRBV12-3 or TRBV12-4 to TRBJ2-1, with 8 nucleotides matching TRBD2. The junction had 7 bases not matched to a gene; V was cut back by 5 bases and J by 13 bases. The CDR3 is 12 residues long. CDR3 DNA sequence: TGTGCCAGCAGTCCGCGGGGGGAACAACAGTTCTTC. This gives the protein CASSPRGEQQFF.

This clonotype was seen only a few times. The genes are TRBV28 and TRBJ1-5; the D is unclear. This CDR3 spans 14 amino acids. Germline V CDR1 and CDR2: MDHEN, SYDVKM. Between the trimmed V and J ends, which lost 7 bases and 0 bases, there was a span of 10 bases. The CDR3 protein is CASTQRDSNQPQHF. The CDR3 region has the DNA TGTGCCAGCACCCAGAGAGATAGCAATCAGCCCCAGCATTTT.

This clonotype was counted a few times. The chain joins TRBV24-1 to TRBJ2-1; 9 bases match TRBD1. This CDR3 contains 16 residues. The J segment lost 8 bases and the V segment lost 6 bases, leaving 13 bases of the junction unmatched. Germline V gives CDR1 KGHDR, CDR2 SFDVKD. The CDR3 sequence is CATSTIPGDREYEQFF. The CDR3 DNA follows: TGTGCCACCAGTACTATACCAGGGGACAGGGAATATGAGCAGTTCTTC.

The table lists this clonotype with a few counts. The rearrangement joins TRBV7-3 to TRBJ1-5, with D uncertain. V lost 1 base and J 3 bases, leaving 25 bases between the germline ends. Germline V gene data show CDR1 as SGHTA and CDR2 as FQGTGA. The CDR3 loop spans 20 amino acids. The DNA for the CDR3 is TGTGCCAGCAGCTTAAGATTTGACACGGCCATGGTTGGAGTCAATCAGCCCCAGCATTTT. It encodes CASSLRFDTAMVGVNQPQHF.

The chain combines TRBV19 with TRBJ1-5, with D perhaps matching TRBD1 (5 bases). This CDR3 is 15 amino acids long. From germline, CDR1 is LNHDA and CDR2 SQIVND (reference sequence). V lost 6 bases and J lost 2, with 14 bases in between. CDR3 in DNA: TGTGCCAGTAGAGAGAGGGAAGGGGGCAATCAGCCCCAGCATTTT. It specifies CASREREGGNQPQHF.

This chain uses TRBV7-2 with TRBJ2-3, with 9 bases matching TRBD1. There are 14 residues in the CDR3. Germline V gene sequence: CDR1 SGHTA, CDR2 FQGNSA. V trimming: 6 bases; J trimming: 3 bases; junction bases outside the gene matches: 4. CDR3 nucleotides: TGTGCCAGCAGTGGACAGGGGAGGACAGATACGCAGTATTTT. Residues: CASSGQGRTDTQYF. Drawing the rest from reference TRBV7-2 and TRBJ2-3, the complete variable domain is GAGVSQSPSNKVTEKGKDVELRCDPISGHTALYWYRQSLGQGLEFLIYFQGNSAPDKSGLPSDRFSAERTGGSVSTLTIQRTQQEDSAVYLCASSGQGRTDTQYFGPGTRLTVL.

This clonotype has only a few counts. The chain joins TRBV28 to TRBJ2-3; 14 bases are a match to TRBD2. Germline V gene data show CDR1 as MDHEN and CDR2 as SYDVKM. Germline trimming cut 6 bases from V and 2 bases from J; bases unmatched to any gene: 7. The CDR3 is 17 amino acids. CDR3: CASSPGTSGGYTDTQYF. CDR3 DNA sequence: TGTGCCAGCAGCCCTGGGACTAGCGGGGGTTACACAGATACGCAGTATTTT. Variable domain in full (rest from reference TRBV28 and TRBJ2-3): DVKVTQSSRYLVKRTGEKVFLECVQDMDHENMFWYRQDPGLGLRLIYFSYDVKMKEKGDIPEGYSVSREKKERFSLILESASTNQTSMYLCASSPGTSGGYTDTQYFGPGTRLTVL.

V usage is TRBV28 and J usage is TRBJ2-7; a weak D match, TRBD2 (7 bases). Germline lookup yields CDR1 MDHEN and CDR2 SYDVKM. The length of the CDR3 is 13 residues. The V gene lost 8 bases and the J gene lost 8 bases, with 19 bases spanning the gap. The DNA of the CDR3 is TGTGCCAGCTTCTCAAAGGGGGGGAGTCAGCAGTACTTC. Amino acids: CASFSKGGSQQYF.

CDR3 loop: CASSLIPSWRTRDTGELFF. CDR3 bases: TGTGCCAGCAGTTTAATCCCTAGCTGGAGGACCCGGGATACCGGGGAGCTGTTTTTT. The genes are TRBV27 and TRBJ2-2; D is possibly TRBD2 (5 bases). The ends were cut back, 2 bases at V and 5 bases at J, with 24 bases in the middle. The germline CDR1 and CDR2 sequences are MNHEY and SMNVEV (reference sequence). The CDR3 totals 19 residues.

The chain uses TRBV19 and TRBJ2-3, with TRBD2 matching over 8 bases. The V gene's germline CDR1 is LNHDA and CDR2 SQIVND (reference sequence). CDR3 length: 15 amino acids. J gave up 4 bases and V 7 bases, and 10 bases lay outside the gene matches. The CDR3 loop reads CASTPSGGNADTQYF. CDR3 nucleotides: TGTGCCAGTACCCCTTCGGGAGGGAATGCAGATACGCAGTATTTT. Full variable domain (remainder filled in from reference TRBV19 and TRBJ2-3): DGGITQSPKYLFRKEGQNVTLSCEQNLNHDAMYWYRQDPGQGLRLIYYSQIVNDFQKGDIAEGYSVSREKKESFPLTVTSAQKNPTAFYLCASTPSGGNADTQYFGPGTRLTVL.